This entry is about one TCR beta chain. Libraries were prepared by immunoSEQ multiplex PCR; TCRdb keeps only in-frame clonotypes and omits some of them. The sample consists of around 480,000 clones, about 90% of them appearing once. Participants had their cohort set by participant-reported clinical history. From germline, CDR1 is SEHNR and CDR2 FQNEAQ (reference sequence). Unmatched junction bases numbered 14, after V lost 5 bases and J lost 7 bases. The CDR3 covers 17 residues. These data originate in a study of blood T cell repertoires in COVID-19. Study details: COVID-19 samples, acute and convalescent, were from the United States, Italy and Spain. Sample material is recorded as cDNA or gDNA derived from T cells, B-cell-depleted T cells, or PBMCs.

The chain couples TRBV7-9 to TRBJ2-4; 10 bases are a match to TRBD2. The source is a woman aged 18-35 years who had recovered from COVID-19. Material: PBMCs or T cells enriched from blood (not recorded which). The DNA for the CDR3 is TGTGCCAGCAGCCCCTGGATTAGCGGGGGGATCTCGAACATTCAGTACTTC. This translates into CASSPWISGGISNIQYF.